The 16 T cell receptor beta chains presented below share a single source sample, sequenced in a study of blood T cell repertoires in COVID-19. Only in-frame clones appear in the TCRdb table, and some are missing; sequencing was by immunoSEQ multiplex PCR. The top ten clones hold 11% of a sample with 250,000 to 300,000 clones, just under 90% of them seen once. The sequencing sample was made of peripheral blood. The receptors stem from a woman younger than 45 with COVID-19, enrolled during active disease.

The genes are TRBV7-9 and TRBJ1-1, with D unclear. The CDR3 is 12 residues long. V was clipped by 5 bases and J by 6 bases, with 10 bases between them. Per germline, CDR1 SEHNR and CDR2 FQNEAQ (reference sequence). The CDR3 protein is CASSVQSSEAFF. The CDR3 region has the DNA TGTGCCAGCAGCGTACAATCTTCTGAAGCTTTCTTT.

The chain couples TRBV9 to TRBJ1-1; 10 nucleotides agree with TRBD1. Per germline, CDR1 SGDLS and CDR2 YYNGEE. This CDR3 spans 16 amino acids. V trimming: 4 bases; J trimming: 0 bases; junction bases outside the gene matches: 6. The CDR3 DNA reads as TGTGCCAGCAGCTTCCGGGACAGGGGACTGAACACTGAAGCTTTCTTT. Protein sequence: CASSFRDRGLNTEAFF.

This rearrangement joins TRBV2 to TRBJ2-7, with D possibly TRBD1 on 6 matching bases. The length of the CDR3 is 13 residues. Germline V gene lookup returns CDR1 SNHLY and CDR2 FYNNEI. V dropped 6 bases and J dropped 6 bases, with 15 bases sitting between them. The CDR3 sequence: CASSRGVQGEQYF. The CDR3 DNA reads TGTGCCAGCAGCAGGGGCGTCCAGGGCGAGCAGTACTTC.

This clone was observed a single time. The chain couples TRBV18 to TRBJ1-5; D gene uncertain. V was cut by 3 bases and J by 10 bases, with 16 bases left in between. Germline-derived CDR1 and CDR2 are KGHSH and LQKENI. The CDR3 has 14 residues. The DNA for the CDR3 is TGTGCCAGCTCACCTGGAGGAGGGTTCGACCCCCAGCATTTT. Translated, it gives CASSPGGGFDPQHF.

J is TRBJ1-1 and V is TRBV2; tentative D call: TRBD1 (6 bases). The germline CDR1 and CDR2 sequences are SNHLY and FYNNEI. V was pared by 3 bases and J by 0 bases, with 11 bases between. This CDR3 has 15 amino acids. The CDR3, as DNA: TGTGCCAGCAGTGATGCCAGGGGCCTGAACACTGAAGCTTTCTTT. It encodes CASSDARGLNTEAFF.

This rearrangement joins TRBV4-1 to TRBJ2-1; TRBD1 matches 8 bases. The V segment lost 3 bases and the J segment 3 bases; nucleotides outside the gene matches: 7. The CDR3 totals 16 residues. From germline, CDR1 is MGHRA and CDR2 YSYEKL. As DNA, the CDR3 is TGCGCCAGCAGCCAGCTACCTGGGACAGGCTACAATGAGCAGTTCTTC. Translation gives CASSQLPGTGYNEQFF.

The rearrangement uses TRBV6-5 and TRBJ1-6, with D possibly TRBD1 on 6 matching bases. This CDR3 has 14 residues. V shed 2 bases and J shed 10 bases, with 12 bases lying between them. CDR1 and CDR2 (germline): MNHEY, SVGAGI. CDR3 DNA sequence: TGTGCCAGCAGTTACAACACAGGGCGATCACCCCTCCACTTT. Its protein product is CASSYNTGRSPLHF.

The rearrangement joins TRBV25-1 to TRBJ1-6; D remains ambiguous. The germline V and J ends were trimmed by 1 base and 4 bases, with 14 bases remaining between them. In germline, CDR1 is MGHDK, CDR2 SYGVNS. The CDR3 consists of 17 residues. The DNA for the CDR3 is TGTGCCAGCAGTGAATCTACGGCCCCCGGGTATAATTCACCCCTCCACTTT. Translated, it gives CASSESTAPGYNSPLHF. The variable domain in full, completed from reference TRBV25-1 and TRBJ1-6, reads EADIYQTPRYLVIGTGKKITLECSQTMGHDKMYWYQQDPGMELHLIHYSYGVNSTEKGDLSSESTVSRIRTEHFPLTLESARPSHTSQYLCASSESTAPGYNSPLHFGNGTRLTVT.

The chain carries TRBV7-8 and TRBJ1-6, with D possibly being TRBD1 (5 bases). The CDR3 totals 16 residues. Germline V CDR1 and CDR2: SGHVS, FQNEAQ. V lost 5 bases, J lost 3 bases, and 14 bases lay in between. DNA for the CDR3: TGTGCCAGCAGCCCAGCTAGGGGCAACTATAATTCACCCCTCCACTTT. It is translated as CASSPARGNYNSPLHF.

Notes on this clone: The sample holds other DNA sequences that translate to the same CDR3. The CDR3 DNA reads as TGTGCCAGCAGCCAAGTTAGCGGGGGGGAAGAAGAGACCCAGTACTTC. Translated: CASSQVSGGEEETQYF. This chain joins TRBV4-2 and TRBJ2-5; TRBD2 agrees at 11 bases. Germline V gene lookup returns CDR1 LGHNA and CDR2 YNFKEQ. The V gene end was trimmed by 1 base and the J gene end by 3 bases; junction bases not matched to a gene: 4. This CDR3 has 16 amino acids.

The rearrangement uses TRBV4-1 and TRBJ1-2; D perhaps matches TRBD1 (6 bases). The CDR3 is 15 residues long. V shed 0 bases and J shed 4 bases, with 12 bases lying between them. CDR1 is MGHRA, CDR2 YSYEKL, per germline. CDR3 nucleotide sequence: TGCGCCAGCAGCCAAGAATACAGGGAGGGCTATGGCTACACCTTC. Amino acids: CASSQEYREGYGYTF.

This chain links TRBV5-1 with TRBJ1-3, with D tentatively TRBD1 (5 bases). The CDR3 totals 14 residues. Germline V CDR1 and CDR2: SGHRS, YFSETQ. V lost 4 bases, J lost 9 bases, and 17 bases lay in between. This chain's CDR3 is CASSQTAGGGTIYF. DNA for the CDR3: TGCGCCAGCAGCCAGACAGCCGGGGGAGGCACCATATATTTT.

The gene calls are TRBV6-2 or TRBV6-3 and TRBJ2-1; 9 positions match TRBD2. The CDR3 totals 20 residues. V lost 6 bases to trimming and J lost 0 bases; unmatched junction nucleotides: 18. The V gene's germline CDR1 is MNHEY and CDR2 SVGEGT. The CDR3, as DNA: TGTGCCAGCAGCCCAAGGGTCAGCGGGGGGCCGAGGAGCTCCTACAATGAGCAGTTCTTC. It codes for CASSPRVSGGPRSSYNEQFF.

This chain links TRBV7-9 with TRBJ2-7; tentative D call: TRBD1 (5 bases). V lost 5 bases and J lost 6, with 17 bases in between. The CDR3 runs 14 residues. Germline assignment: CDR1 SEHNR and CDR2 FQNEAQ (reference sequence). The CDR3 spells CASSHSGQGREQYF. CDR3 coding DNA: TGTGCCAGCAGCCACTCCGGGCAGGGCCGCGAGCAGTACTTC.

This chain uses TRBV5-1 with TRBJ2-5; 10 bases map to TRBD2. V lost 2 bases, J lost 4 bases, and 2 bases stayed unmatched. Germline V gene sequence: CDR1 SGHRS, CDR2 YFSETQ. This CDR3 contains 14 residues. The DNA for the CDR3 is TGCGCCAGCAGCTTTCTAGCGGGGGCAGAGACCCAGTACTTC. The encoded protein is CASSFLAGAETQYF.

V usage is TRBV5-8 and J usage is TRBJ1-2, with TRBD1 matching 8 bases. The V gene's germline CDR1 is SGHTS and CDR2 YDEGEE. This CDR3 is built from 14 residues. Trimming cost V 5 bases and J 1 base; bases outside gene matches: 4. The CDR3 here is CASRRTGGNYGYTF. In nucleotides, the CDR3 is TGTGCCAGCAGGCGAACAGGGGGTAACTATGGCTACACCTTC. Full variable domain (outside the CDR3, taken from reference TRBV5-8 and TRBJ1-2): EAGVTQSPTHLIKTRGQQATLRCSPISGHTSVYWYQQALGLGLQFLLWYDEGEERNRGNFPPRFSGRQFPNYSSELNVNALELEDSALYLCASRRTGGNYGYTFGSGTRLTVV.